The present TCR beta chain was sequenced within a study of T cells in Graves' hyperthyroidism and ophthalmopathy. Overall study findings and caveats: Ophthalmopathy and stable hyperthyroidism were separated by a 13 V-J model. In the blood, most expanded thyroid clonotypes above 0.001 appeared as well.

The investigators amplified TCR beta CDR3 regions from RNA transcripts. Primed by the HTBI set, a first-round RT-PCR was run on the TCR CDR3. TCRdb processed the multiplex PCR reads anew with MiXCR; each CDR3 protein has one entry. This sample carries roughly 350,000 distinct CDR3 sequences, around 15% of them seen once, and the ten largest clones take around a fifth. V was cut by 2 bases and J by 8 bases, with 16 bases left in between. This CDR3 is built from 15 residues. CDR1 is MNHNY, CDR2 SVGAGI, per germline (reference sequence). This clonotype was recorded a few times. Its specificity is not known.

This receptor was taken from a woman aged 25 to 39 with Graves' ophthalmopathy. The chain joins TRBV6-6 to TRBJ2-1; D might be TRBD1 (6 bases). Material for sequencing was blood. The CDR3: CASSYGGRGHDEQFF. The CDR3 nucleotides are TGTGCCAGCAGTTACGGTGGCAGGGGACACGATGAGCAGTTCTTC.